A single sample is the source of the 12 T cell receptor beta chains below, sequenced in a study of shared clonotypes between healthy human individuals. Here immunoSEQ multiplex PCR was the method, and the copy in TCRdb shows in-frame clones only, minus some. The table includes millions of clones, about 95% detected once. Sequenced input: naive CD4+ T cells sorted from blood. Subset meaning: CD45RA+ positively selected. The receptors shown here come from a man aged 18 to 29 in good health.

This clone was observed a handful of times. The chain combines TRBV11-2 with TRBJ2-7; 7 nucleotides line up with TRBD1. This CDR3 spans 13 amino acids. V gave up 4 bases and J gave up 7 bases; unmatched junction bases: 7. Germline assignment: CDR1 SGHAT and CDR2 FQNNGV. CDR3 sequence (DNA): TGTGCCAGCAGCTCGACAGGGTCGGGGGAGCAGTACTTC. Encoded protein: CASSSTGSGEQYF.

The gene calls are TRBV7-9 and TRBJ2-7; 8 nucleotides match TRBD2. V lost 5 bases to trimming and J lost 0 bases; unmatched junction nucleotides: 9. The germline gives CDR1 SEHNR, CDR2 FQNEAQ (reference sequence). The CDR3 extends over 16 amino acids. In nucleotides, the CDR3 is TGTGCCAGCAGCCAACCTGGGGGACTAGACTCCTACGAGCAGTACTTC. As protein: CASSQPGGLDSYEQYF.

The chain is built from TRBV14 and TRBJ2-7; TRBD1 matches at 7 bases. Germline V CDR1 and CDR2: SGHDN, FVKESK. The CDR3 length is 15 residues. V trimming: 7 bases; J trimming: 2 bases; junction bases outside the gene matches: 11. CDR3 sequence: CASNPNRGPPYEQYF. DNA of the CDR3: TGTGCCAGCAACCCCAACAGGGGTCCCCCCTACGAGCAGTACTTC.

This rearrangement joins TRBV18 to TRBJ1-6; no definite D call. Germline V gene data show CDR1 as KGHSH and CDR2 as LQKENI. Deletions cut 0 bases from V and 7 bases from J, with 13 bases between. This CDR3 is 16 amino acids long. This CDR3 reads CASSPPSWSENSPLHF. DNA of the CDR3: TGTGCCAGCTCACCACCGTCCTGGTCCGAAAATTCACCCCTCCACTTT.

The chain uses TRBV6-5 and TRBJ2-7, with D possibly TRBD2 on 6 matching bases. CDR1 and CDR2 (germline): MNHEY, SVGAGI. Trimming removed 6 bases at V and 0 bases at J, with 12 bases between. This CDR3 spans 14 amino acids. CDR3 nucleotides: TGTGCCAGCAGCCCCAGAGCGGGCTCCTACGAGCAGTACTTC. The encoded protein is CASSPRAGSYEQYF.

The chain is built from TRBV6-1 and TRBJ1-5; possible D gene TRBD1, 5 bases. Per the germline V gene, CDR1 is MNHNS and CDR2 is SASEGT. The V end lost 2 bases, the J end lost 9 bases, and 8 bases lay between the germline ends. The CDR3 consists of 12 residues. The CDR3 DNA reads as TGTGCCAGCAGTGAAAGGGGTTTGCCCCAGCATTTT. Translating it yields CASSERGLPQHF.

Worth noting for this clone: Additional DNA sequences in this sample encode the identical CDR3. The genes are TRBV11-2 and TRBJ2-5; D remains ambiguous. Trimming removed 1 base from V and 1 base from J, with 4 bases in between. The germline CDR1 and CDR2 sequences are SGHAT and FQNNGV. The CDR3 has 13 amino acids. CDR3: CASSLGGQETQYF. The CDR3 DNA is TGTGCCAGCAGCTTAGGGGGCCAAGAGACCCAGTACTTC.

The V call is TRBV19, the J call TRBJ1-1; no clear D. Trimming cost V 4 bases and J 1 base, with 10 bases left between them. The CDR3 length is 14 residues. The germline CDR1 and CDR2 sequences are LNHDA and SQIVND (reference sequence). As DNA, the CDR3 is TGTGCCAGTAGTACCCCCGGGAGGAACACTGAAGCTTTCTTT. Protein sequence: CASSTPGRNTEAFF.

This chain's CDR3 is CASSNLYNEQFF. The CDR3 DNA sequence: TGTGCCAGCAGTAATCTATACAATGAGCAGTTCTTC. The chain employs TRBV6-6 and TRBJ2-1; no clear D. Germline V gene data show CDR1 as MNHNY and CDR2 as SVGAGI (reference sequence). Between the trimmed V and J ends, which lost 5 bases and 4 bases, there was a span of 6 bases. The CDR3 sequence is 12 residues long.

The rearrangement links TRBV11-1 to TRBJ2-5, with TRBD2 matching 11 bases. The CDR3 loop spans 15 amino acids. Looked up from germline, CDR1 is SGHAT and CDR2 is FQDESV (reference sequence). V shed 4 bases and J 2 bases; nucleotides not matched to a gene: 3. This chain's CDR3 is CASSSSGGKQETQYF. The CDR3 region has the DNA TGTGCCAGCAGCTCTAGCGGGGGGAAACAAGAGACCCAGTACTTC.

The chain combines TRBV11-2 with TRBJ2-7; D tentatively reads TRBD1 or TRBD2 (5 bases each). The CDR3 is made up of 14 amino acids. Trimming took off 5 bases at V and 2 bases at J, with 13 bases between the two ends. Germline CDR1 is SGHAT and CDR2 is FQNNGV. CDR3: CASSRLGDPYEQYF. CDR3 DNA: TGTGCCAGCAGCCGGTTGGGGGATCCCTACGAGCAGTACTTC.

CDR3 region: CASSFGPQQFF. The CDR3 nucleotides read TGTGCCAGCAGCTTTGGGCCACAGCAGTTCTTC. The chain couples TRBV5-4 to TRBJ2-1; no clear D. Germline V lookup: CDR1 SGHNT, CDR2 YYREEE (reference sequence). Trimming shortened V by 2 bases and J by 11 bases, and 8 bases separated the two germline ends. The CDR3 is 11 amino acids.